Shown below are 29 T cell receptor beta chains from a single sample sequenced in a study of cytomegalovirus exposure and HLA in healthy donors. The PCR made use of 60 Vbeta and 13 Jbeta primers. Repertoires were generated with immunoSEQ multiplex PCR, while TCRdb's copy carries only in-frame clones and drops some. Altogether over 90,000 clones are present, around three quarters being singletons, with the ten largest covering 10%. Sequencing was carried out using PBMCs. All receptors derive from a woman between 18 and 29 years old in good health and CMV-seropositive.

The chain couples TRBV5-5 to TRBJ2-2, with 11 positions matching TRBD2. CDR1 SGHKS and CDR2 YYEKEE come from the germline V gene (reference sequence). The trim removed 4 bases at V and 4 bases at J, leaving 3 bases unmatched. The CDR3 runs 15 residues. The CDR3 coding sequence is TGTGCCAGCAGCGTCCTAGCGGGGGGCACCGGGGAGCTGTTTTTT. Protein sequence: CASSVLAGGTGELFF.

The V and J genes are TRBV4-1 and TRBJ2-7; D is unclear. This CDR3 is built from 13 residues. In germline, CDR1 is MGHRA, CDR2 YSYEKL. Trimming took off 5 bases at V and 0 bases at J, with 8 bases between the two ends. The DNA of the CDR3 is TGCGCCAGCAGCAGTTATAGCTCCTACGAGCAGTACTTC. It codes for CASSSYSSYEQYF.

V usage is TRBV11-2 and J usage is TRBJ2-3, with unresolved D. The germline V gene has CDR1 SGHAT and CDR2 FQNNGV. The CDR3 has 12 amino acids. Trimming removed 1 base at V and 5 bases at J, with 4 bases between. The CDR3 is CASSLAGDTQYF. The CDR3 coding sequence is TGTGCCAGCAGCTTAGCGGGAGATACGCAGTATTTT.

The rearrangement joins TRBV9 to TRBJ1-5; weak D call: TRBD1 (6 bases). The ends were cut back, 3 bases at V and 4 bases at J, with 11 bases in the middle. CDR1 is SGDLS and CDR2 is YYNGEE in the germline V gene. There are 14 residues in the CDR3. The CDR3 sequence is CASSEGDGNQPQHF. The CDR3 DNA follows: TGTGCCAGCAGCGAGGGGGACGGGAATCAGCCCCAGCATTTT.

This chain uses TRBV27 with TRBJ2-7; perhaps TRBD2 as D (6 bases). V shed 5 bases and J shed 0 bases, with 23 bases lying between them. There are 18 residues in the CDR3. Germline V gene lookup returns CDR1 MNHEY and CDR2 SMNVEV (reference sequence). Here the CDR3 reads CASSPHPLTVGLSYEQYF. The CDR3 DNA reads as TGTGCCAGCAGTCCCCACCCACTCACAGTGGGACTCTCCTACGAGCAGTACTTC.

The chain links TRBV7-9 to TRBJ2-1; D call uncertain. The CDR3 is 13 residues long. CDR1 and CDR2 (germline): SEHNR, FQNEAQ (reference sequence). Trimming stripped 5 bases from V and 13 bases from J, with 18 bases between. CDR3 bases: TGTGCCAGCAGCATGTTAGCCTTGTCCCCCCAGTTCTTC. Translating gives CASSMLALSPQFF.

This chain joins TRBV7-2 and TRBJ1-4; 11 nucleotides agree with TRBD1. Germline CDR1 SGHTA, CDR2 FQGNSA. V lost 5 bases and J lost 5; bases outside the gene matches: 4. The CDR3 is 15 residues long. The CDR3 bases are TGTGCCAGCAGCCATGGGGACAGGGGGAATGAAAAACTGTTTTTT. Translating gives CASSHGDRGNEKLFF.

This chain links TRBV28 with TRBJ2-3; 7 bases are shared with TRBD1. The CDR3 runs to 15 residues. Trimming at V came to 5 bases and at J to 5 bases, leaving 10 bases not matched to a gene. The germline V gene encodes CDR1 MDHEN and CDR2 SYDVKM. CDR3 in amino acids: CASSPIYRGEDTQYF. The CDR3 bases are TGTGCCAGCAGTCCAATATACAGGGGAGAAGATACGCAGTATTTT.

V usage is TRBV2 and J usage is TRBJ1-2, with D perhaps TRBD1 (6 bases). The CDR3 loop spans 13 amino acids. The V and J ends lost 1 base and 7 bases respectively, with 10 bases between them. In germline, CDR1 is SNHLY, CDR2 FYNNEI. CDR3 sequence (DNA): TGTGCCAGCAGTGAAGAGGGGGTTGGTGGCTACACCTTC. As protein: CASSEEGVGGYTF.

This clone has more than one count but fewer than ten. The J gene is TRBJ2-3, the V gene TRBV27; TRBD2 is a possible D gene (6 bases). Germline V gene lookup returns CDR1 MNHEY and CDR2 SMNVEV (reference sequence). With 5 bases removed from V and 7 bases from J, the gap between germline ends came to 13 bases. This CDR3 is 13 amino acids long. This chain's CDR3 is CASSPSAGYTQYF. The CDR3 nucleotides read TGTGCCAGCAGTCCCTCTGCGGGATATACGCAGTATTTT.

This clone came up once. This chain connects TRBV28 to TRBJ2-5, with 11 bases that match TRBD1. V shed 6 bases, J shed 5 bases, and the junction held 8 bases outside the gene matches. Germline lookup yields CDR1 MDHEN and CDR2 SYDVKM. CDR3 size: 15 residues. CDR3 coding DNA: TGTGCCAGCAGACCAGGACAGGGGGCCGGGGAGACCCAGTACTTC. This gives the protein CASRPGQGAGETQYF.

This clone was seen a few times. The chain is built from TRBV4-1 and TRBJ1-1; 9 bases are shared with TRBD1. The J segment lost 1 base and the V segment lost 4 bases, leaving 4 bases of the junction unmatched. This CDR3 spans 15 amino acids. Germline V gene lookup returns CDR1 MGHRA and CDR2 YSYEKL. This CDR3 is CASSRWDRENTEAFF. The CDR3 coding sequence is TGCGCCAGCAGCCGTTGGGACAGGGAGAACACTGAAGCTTTCTTT.

This clone was seen a few times. The chain carries TRBV19 and TRBJ1-1, with unresolved D. CDR1 is LNHDA, CDR2 SQIVND, per germline (reference sequence). Between the trimmed V and J ends, which lost 1 base and 1 base, there was a span of 4 bases. The CDR3 runs 13 residues. The CDR3 protein is CASSIVRNTEAFF. The CDR3, as DNA: TGTGCCAGTAGTATAGTGAGGAACACTGAAGCTTTCTTT.

This clone occurred a few times. The V and J genes are TRBV7-9 and TRBJ2-1; 11 bases line up with TRBD2. The CDR3 extends over 16 amino acids. Losses at the gene ends were 3 bases for V and 9 bases for J; bases not matched to a gene: 10. The germline CDR1 and CDR2 sequences are SEHNR and FQNEAQ (reference sequence). In DNA, the CDR3 is TGTGCCAGCAGCTTGAATAGCGGGGGGGCCGTCAGTGAGCAGTTCTTC. Translation gives CASSLNSGGAVSEQFF.

This chain links TRBV28 with TRBJ1-4; tentatively, D is TRBD1 (5 bases). V was cut by 7 bases and J by 5 bases, with 14 bases left in between. The germline V gene encodes CDR1 MDHEN and CDR2 SYDVKM. The CDR3 sequence is 14 residues long. The CDR3 sequence: CASNLAGSNEKLFF. CDR3 nucleotide sequence: TGTGCCAGCAATCTCGCAGGGTCAAATGAAAAACTGTTTTTT.

The V call is TRBV2, the J call TRBJ1-4; D unresolved. In germline, CDR1 is SNHLY, CDR2 FYNNEI. Trimming took 6 bases from V and 0 from J, leaving 8 bases between them. The CDR3 totals 14 residues. The CDR3 DNA reads as TGTGCCAGCAGGAAGACACCAACTAATGAAAAACTGTTTTTT. Protein: CASRKTPTNEKLFF.

This chain links TRBV18 with TRBJ2-5; 8 nucleotides align to TRBD2. Germline lookup yields CDR1 KGHSH and CDR2 LQKENI. The CDR3 covers 14 residues. Germline trimming cut 3 bases from V and 1 base from J; bases unmatched to any gene: 1. In nucleotides, the CDR3 is TGTGCCAGCTCACCTACTAGCGGCCAAGAGACCCAGTACTTC. Protein: CASSPTSGQETQYF.

This clone is a singleton in its sample. The CDR3 is CASSLTSGRFPIAPNTQYF. CDR3 nucleotide sequence: TGCGCCAGCAGCTTAACTAGCGGGAGGTTTCCAATCGCCCCGAATACGCAGTATTTT. J is TRBJ2-3 and V is TRBV5-1; 12 positions agree with TRBD2. Germline trimming cut 2 bases from V and 7 bases from J; bases unmatched to any gene: 17. The CDR3 consists of 19 residues. Germline lookup yields CDR1 SGHRS and CDR2 YFSETQ. The full variable domain, its missing parts supplied by reference TRBV5-1 and TRBJ2-3, is KAGVTQTPRYLIKTRGQQVTLSCSPISGHRSVSWYQQTPGQGLQFLFEYFSETQRNKGNFPGRFSGRQFSNSRSEMNVSTLELGDSALYLCASSLTSGRFPIAPNTQYFGPGTRLTVL.

The chain is built from TRBV7-3 and TRBJ2-3; D might be TRBD2 (6 bases). The CDR3 sequence is 16 residues long. Trimming pared 4 bases from V and 0 bases from J, leaving 14 bases between. CDR1 and CDR2 (germline): SGHTA, FQGTGA. CDR3 DNA sequence: TGTGCCAGCAGCTCCCCCCGGGCGGGGAGCACAGATACGCAGTATTTT. It codes for CASSSPRAGSTDTQYF.

The V gene is TRBV18, the J gene TRBJ1-4; 7 bases are shared with TRBD1. Germline values: CDR1 KGHSH, CDR2 LQKENI. This CDR3 is 13 amino acids long. The V and J ends lost 2 bases and 8 bases, in that order; junction bases with no gene match: 2. The CDR3 nucleotides read TGTGCCAGCTCACCAGGACAGGAGGAAAAACTGTTTTTT. This encodes CASSPGQEEKLFF. The full variable domain, in which reference TRBV18 and TRBJ1-4 provide the parts outside the CDR3, is NAGVMQNPRHLVRRRGQEARLRCSPMKGHSHVYWYRQLPEEGLKFMVYLQKENIIDESGMPKERFSAEFPKEGPSILRIQQVVRGDSAAYFCASSPGQEEKLFFGSGTQLSVL.

This chain's CDR3 is CASSQVGGQAQAGELFF. CDR3 in DNA: TGCGCCAGCAGCCAAGTTGGAGGGCAGGCTCAGGCCGGGGAGCTGTTTTTT. This sequence joins TRBV4-1 and TRBJ2-2; D is perhaps TRBD2 (6 bases). V was pared by 1 base and J by 6 bases, with 18 bases between. Per germline, CDR1 MGHRA and CDR2 YSYEKL. This CDR3 region has 17 residues.

This chain links TRBV11-2 with TRBJ2-1, with D perhaps TRBD1 (7 bases). V lost 5 bases and J 3 bases, leaving 17 bases between the germline ends. The V gene's germline CDR1 is SGHAT and CDR2 FQNNGV. The CDR3 runs 16 residues. Written as DNA, the CDR3 is TGTGCCAGCAGCCAGACCCGACAGGGACTCTACAATGAGCAGTTCTTC. This sequence encodes CASSQTRQGLYNEQFF.

This clone was counted between two and nine times. The chain carries TRBV6-1 and TRBJ2-3; possibly TRBD1 for D (5 bases). Per germline, CDR1 MNHNS and CDR2 SASEGT. Trimming took off 4 bases at V and 2 bases at J, with 19 bases between the two ends. The CDR3 consists of 17 residues. Here the CDR3 reads CASSGAERTTPTDTQYF. The CDR3 nucleotides read TGTGCCAGCAGTGGGGCTGAACGGACAACCCCCACAGATACGCAGTATTTT.

The V call is TRBV5-4, the J call TRBJ1-5; 7 bases agree with TRBD1. From germline, CDR1 is SGHNT and CDR2 YYREEE (reference sequence). The CDR3 spans 14 residues. V trimming: 2 bases; J trimming: 3 bases; junction bases outside the gene matches: 2. The CDR3 sequence is CASSLDRDNQPQHF. In DNA, the CDR3 is TGTGCCAGCAGCTTAGACAGGGACAATCAGCCCCAGCATTTT.

The J gene is TRBJ2-5, the V gene TRBV5-1; D possibly corresponds to TRBD2 (5 bases). The J call may be incorrect, as the DNA end agrees better with TRBJ2-7. Germline loops: CDR1 SGHRS, CDR2 YFSETQ. The CDR3 runs 12 residues. CDR3 bases: TGCGCCAGCAGTGACGCGGGCTACGAGCAGTACTTC. Translation gives CASSDAGYEQYF.

V usage is TRBV5-6 and J usage is TRBJ2-1, with D unresolved. CDR1 SGHDT and CDR2 YYEEEE come from the germline V gene. CDR3 length: 14 residues. Trimming pared 6 bases from V and 0 bases from J, leaving 10 bases between. In DNA, the CDR3 is TGTGCCAGCAATGGAGTAAGCTCCTACAATGAGCAGTTCTTC. This encodes CASNGVSSYNEQFF.

The chain links TRBV6-1 to TRBJ1-4; D is ambiguous. The V end was cut by 7 bases, the J end by 8 bases, with 17 bases between. The CDR3 extends over 14 amino acids. Germline lookup yields CDR1 MNHNS and CDR2 SASEGT. The CDR3 here is CASTVPGVREKLFF. Here the CDR3 DNA reads TGTGCCAGCACTGTTCCGGGTGTTCGGGAAAAACTGTTTTTT.

The J gene is TRBJ2-1, the V gene TRBV9, with 11 bases matching TRBD2. The ends lost 0 bases at V and 10 bases at J; junction bases unmatched: 15. In germline, CDR1 is SGDLS, CDR2 YYNGEE. The CDR3 contains 18 residues. Here the CDR3 reads CASSVVAPLAGGLKEQFF. In DNA form, the CDR3 reads TGTGCCAGCAGCGTAGTTGCCCCCCTAGCGGGGGGCCTGAAGGAGCAGTTCTTC.

The table lists this clone with a few counts. V is TRBV7-9 and J is TRBJ2-7, with D possibly being TRBD2 (7 bases). The CDR3 runs 14 residues. V shed 3 bases and J shed 2 bases, with 11 bases lying between them. Germline V lookup: CDR1 SEHNR, CDR2 FQNEAQ (reference sequence). DNA of the CDR3: TGTGCCAGCAGCTTCGCGGGGGCCGCCTACGAGCAGTACTTC. As protein: CASSFAGAAYEQYF.